The 13 T cell receptor beta chains listed next were all sequenced from one sample in a study of identical twins. MiXCR, applied by TCRdb to the 5' RACE reads, yields one record per CDR3 protein. The sample has hundreds of thousands of distinct CDR3 sequences, approximately 18% seen once. This same sample was also taken into another study, of T cells expressing NK-cell markers.

Sequenced sample: PBMCs. Receptor source: a young woman in good health.

This clonotype has a handful of counts. CDR3 in DNA: TGTGCCAGCAGCCGTAAATGGGGACTGGGGACCTACGAGCAGTACTTC. Translating gives CASSRKWGLGTYEQYF. The rearrangement uses TRBV7-2 and TRBJ2-7, with D possibly being TRBD2 (6 bases). Trimming pared 5 bases from V and 2 bases from J, leaving 19 bases between. Germline loops: CDR1 SGHTA, CDR2 FQGNSA. This CDR3 is built from 16 residues.

This clonotype was counted at least ten times. This chain joins TRBV28 and TRBJ2-7; possible D gene TRBD1, 6 bases. The CDR3 sequence is 15 residues long. V was cut by 5 bases and J by 4 bases, with 18 bases left in between. Germline V gene sequence: CDR1 MDHEN, CDR2 SYDVKM. The CDR3 nucleotides read TGTGCCAGCAGTCGACTAACAGGGTTCGGGTACGAGCAGTACTTC. Protein: CASSRLTGFGYEQYF.

The gene calls are TRBV5-1 and TRBJ2-2; D not certain. The V end was cut by 0 bases, the J end by 2 bases, with 8 bases between. CDR3 length equals 15 residues. CDR1 is SGHRS and CDR2 is YFSETQ in the germline V gene. The CDR3 nucleotides read TGCGCCAGCAGCTTGGCAGTTTTTAACACCGGGGAGCTGTTTTTT. Translated: CASSLAVFNTGELFF.

The rearrangement uses TRBV9 and TRBJ2-6; D not resolved. Between the trimmed V and J ends, which lost 5 bases and 0 bases, there was a span of 12 bases. From germline, CDR1 is SGDLS and CDR2 YYNGEE. The CDR3 contains 16 residues. CDR3 coding DNA: TGTGCCAGCAGACCGTCTGGTCCCTCTGGGGCCAACGTCCTGACTTTC. Translating gives CASRPSGPSGANVLTF.

Only a few counts were recorded for this clonotype. The chain recombines TRBV7-2 with TRBJ1-2; D not resolved. CDR3 length equals 14 residues. The V gene's germline CDR1 is SGHTA and CDR2 FQGNSA. The V end was cut by 1 base, the J end by 4 bases, with 10 bases between. The CDR3 region has the DNA TGTGCCAGCAGCTTAGGGCCAGAGGTCTATGGCTACACCTTC. It encodes CASSLGPEVYGYTF.

This clonotype was observed a handful of times. The gene calls are TRBV3-1 and TRBJ2-5; the D is unclear. Looked up from germline, CDR1 is LGHDT and CDR2 is YNNKEL (reference sequence). V was trimmed by 7 bases and J by 1 base, leaving 13 bases between them. CDR3 length equals 14 residues. CDR3 sequence reads: CASIPRGVQETQYF. The CDR3 nucleotides are TGTGCCAGCATCCCACGTGGGGTCCAAGAGACCCAGTACTTC.

This clonotype was observed at least ten times. The chain links TRBV6-1 to TRBJ2-2; D is possibly TRBD1 (6 bases). The V gene's germline CDR1 is MNHNS and CDR2 SASEGT. V dropped 6 bases and J dropped 4 bases, with 18 bases sitting between them. The CDR3 is 16 amino acids. The CDR3 nucleotides read TGTGCCAGCAGCCTCAATTCCGGGACAATCACCGGGGAGCTGTTTTTT. Its translation is CASSLNSGTITGELFF.

This clonotype has more than one count but fewer than ten. The chain carries TRBV27 and TRBJ2-7; TRBD2 might be the D (6 bases). The CDR3 runs 14 residues. The V end was cut by 6 bases, the J end by 0 bases, with 12 bases between. Per the germline V gene, CDR1 is MNHEY and CDR2 is SMNVEV (reference sequence). This CDR3 reads CASRGGASSYEQYF. DNA of the CDR3: TGTGCCAGCAGGGGGGGTGCGAGCTCCTACGAGCAGTACTTC.

This clonotype was observed a handful of times. The chain combines TRBV10-3 with TRBJ2-3, with D unresolved. The CDR3 contains 14 residues. V was pared by 0 bases and J by 4 bases, with 8 bases between. CDR1 and CDR2 (germline): ENHRY, SYGVKD. CDR3 amino acids: CAISESQVADTQYF. The DNA for the CDR3 is TGTGCCATCAGTGAGTCGCAGGTTGCAGATACGCAGTATTTT.

This clonotype was seen a handful of times. The chain carries TRBV12-3 or TRBV12-4 and TRBJ2-2; D is unresolved. This CDR3 is built from 13 residues. Trimming removed 5 bases at V and 8 bases at J, with 12 bases between. The CDR3 coding sequence is TGTGCCAGCAGTATTCAACGTGAGGGGGAGCTGTTTTTT. Translation gives CASSIQREGELFF.

In its sample, this clonotype was seen a few times. The chain couples TRBV29-1 to TRBJ2-3; D is undetermined. Per the germline V gene, CDR1 is SQVTM and CDR2 is ANQGSEA. V lost 1 base to trimming and J lost 2 bases, with 1 base between them. The CDR3 consists of 11 residues. In nucleotides, the CDR3 is TGCAGCGTTGAAGTCACAGATACGCAGTATTTT. Protein product: CSVEVTDTQYF.

This rearrangement joins TRBV12-3 or TRBV12-4 to TRBJ2-7; possibly TRBD2 for D (6 bases). Between the trimmed V and J ends, which lost 7 bases and 0 bases, there was a span of 13 bases. The CDR3 has 14 amino acids. CDR3 sequence: CASKGSTSSYEQYF. As DNA, the CDR3 is TGTGCCAGCAAAGGTTCGACTAGCTCCTACGAGCAGTACTTC.

This clonotype was picked up many times. The rearrangement links TRBV7-9 to TRBJ2-7, with TRBD1 matching 7 bases. The J segment lost 1 base and the V segment lost 6 bases, leaving 6 bases of the junction unmatched. The CDR3 has 14 residues. Germline CDR1 and CDR2: SEHNR and FQNEAQ (reference sequence). The CDR3 region is CASSSRDSSYEQYF. DNA for the CDR3: TGTGCCAGCAGTAGCCGGGACAGTTCCTACGAGCAGTACTTC.